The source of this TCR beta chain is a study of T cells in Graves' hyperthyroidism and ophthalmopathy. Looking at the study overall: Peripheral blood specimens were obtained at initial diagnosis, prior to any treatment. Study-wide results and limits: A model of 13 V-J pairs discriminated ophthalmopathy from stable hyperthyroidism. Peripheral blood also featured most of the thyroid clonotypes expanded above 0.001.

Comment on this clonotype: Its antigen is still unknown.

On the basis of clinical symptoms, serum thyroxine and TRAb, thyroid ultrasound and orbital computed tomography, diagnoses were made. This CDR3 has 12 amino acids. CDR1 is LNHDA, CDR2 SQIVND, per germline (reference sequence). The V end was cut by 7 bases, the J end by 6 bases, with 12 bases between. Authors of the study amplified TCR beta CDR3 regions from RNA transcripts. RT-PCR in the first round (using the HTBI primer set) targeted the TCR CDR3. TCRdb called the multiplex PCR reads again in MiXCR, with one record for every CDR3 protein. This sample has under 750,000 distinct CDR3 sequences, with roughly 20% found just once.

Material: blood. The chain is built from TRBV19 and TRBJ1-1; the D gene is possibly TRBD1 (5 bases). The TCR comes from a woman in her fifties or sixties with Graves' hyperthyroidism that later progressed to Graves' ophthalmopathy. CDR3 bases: TGTGCCAGTAACGTAGACAGTGCTGAAGCTTTCTTT. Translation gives CASNVDSAEAFF.